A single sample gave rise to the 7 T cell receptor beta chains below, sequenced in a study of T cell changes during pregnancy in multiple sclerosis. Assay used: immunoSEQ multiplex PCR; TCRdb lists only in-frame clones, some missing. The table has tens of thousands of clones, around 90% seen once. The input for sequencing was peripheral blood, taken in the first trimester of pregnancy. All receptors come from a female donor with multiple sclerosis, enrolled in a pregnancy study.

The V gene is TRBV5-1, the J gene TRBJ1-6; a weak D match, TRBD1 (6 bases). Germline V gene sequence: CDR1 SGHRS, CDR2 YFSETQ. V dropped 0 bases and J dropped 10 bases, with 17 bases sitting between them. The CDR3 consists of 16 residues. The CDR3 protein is CASSLDTRTGGSPLHF. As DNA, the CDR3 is TGCGCCAGCAGCTTGGATACCAGGACGGGGGGCTCACCCCTCCACTTT. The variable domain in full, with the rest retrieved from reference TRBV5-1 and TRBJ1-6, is KAGVTQTPRYLIKTRGQQVTLSCSPISGHRSVSWYQQTPGQGLQFLFEYFSETQRNKGNFPGRFSGRQFSNSRSEMNVSTLELGDSALYLCASSLDTRTGGSPLHFGNGTRLTVT.

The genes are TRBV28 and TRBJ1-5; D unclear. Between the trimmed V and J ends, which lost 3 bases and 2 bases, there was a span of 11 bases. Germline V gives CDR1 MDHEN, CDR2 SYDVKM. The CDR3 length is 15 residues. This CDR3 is CASSFRETGNQPQHF. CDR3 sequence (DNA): TGTGCCAGCAGTTTTCGGGAAACCGGCAATCAGCCCCAGCATTTT.

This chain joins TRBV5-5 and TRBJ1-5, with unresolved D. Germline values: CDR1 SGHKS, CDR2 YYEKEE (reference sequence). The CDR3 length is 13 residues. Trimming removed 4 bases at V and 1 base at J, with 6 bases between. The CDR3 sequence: CASSTYSNQPQHF. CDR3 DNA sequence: TGTGCCAGCAGCACTTACAGCAATCAGCCCCAGCATTTT.

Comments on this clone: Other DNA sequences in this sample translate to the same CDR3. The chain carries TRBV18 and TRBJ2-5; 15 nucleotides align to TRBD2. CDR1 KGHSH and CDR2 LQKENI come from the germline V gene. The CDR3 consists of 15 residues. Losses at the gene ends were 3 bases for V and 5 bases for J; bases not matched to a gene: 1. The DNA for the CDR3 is TGTGCCAGCTCACCTGGGACTAGCGGGAGGGAGACCCAGTACTTC. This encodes CASSPGTSGRETQYF.

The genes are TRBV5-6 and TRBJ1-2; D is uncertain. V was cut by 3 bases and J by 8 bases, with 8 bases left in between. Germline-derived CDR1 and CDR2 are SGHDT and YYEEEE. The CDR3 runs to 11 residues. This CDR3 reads CASSWESGYTF. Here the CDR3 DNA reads TGTGCCAGCAGCTGGGAGAGCGGCTACACCTTC.

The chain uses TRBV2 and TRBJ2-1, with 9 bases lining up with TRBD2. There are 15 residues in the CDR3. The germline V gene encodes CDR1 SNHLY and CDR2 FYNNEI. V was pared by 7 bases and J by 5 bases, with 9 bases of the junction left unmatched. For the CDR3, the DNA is TGTGCCAGCAACCCTAGGCCTAGCGGGAACAATGAGCAGTTCTTC. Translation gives CASNPRPSGNNEQFF.

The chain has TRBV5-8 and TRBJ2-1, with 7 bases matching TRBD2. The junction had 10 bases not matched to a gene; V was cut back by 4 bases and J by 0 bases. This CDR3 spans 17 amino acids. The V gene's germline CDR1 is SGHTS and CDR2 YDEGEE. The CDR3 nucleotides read TGTGCCAGCAGCGGCGGACTAGAGCGGGCCTCCTACAATGAGCAGTTCTTC. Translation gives CASSGGLERASYNEQFF.